The 30 T cell receptor beta chains listed next were all sequenced from one sample in a study of cytomegalovirus exposure and HLA in healthy donors (dated by TCRdb to about 2017). To prepare the library, the immunoSEQ multiplex PCR assay was applied. A mixture of 60 forward primers for TCR Vbeta segments and 13 reverse primers for TCR Jbeta segments was used in the multiplex PCR. TCRdb took this table from immuneACCESS and kept in-frame rearrangements with V and J called. Such tables lack part of the clones; where checked against another copy, unresolved V genes explain under half of the gap, and the rest is unexplained. The sample table shows 95,000 to 150,000 clones, and approximately 79% are seen once. The top ten constitute around 2% of the sample. Sequenced input: PBMCs. The receptors shown here come from a man aged 25-45 years in good health and CMV-seronegative.

This rearrangement joins TRBV28 to TRBJ2-5; D unclear. V lost 2 bases, J lost 7 bases, and 8 bases lay in between. Germline-derived CDR1 and CDR2 are MDHEN and SYDVKM. The CDR3 is made up of 12 amino acids. CDR3 in amino acids: CASSLPLSTQYF. CDR3 nucleotide sequence: TGTGCCAGCAGTTTACCTCTTTCGACCCAGTACTTC.

The rearrangement uses TRBV5-1 and TRBJ1-6; TRBD1 matches at 7 bases. Trimming cost V 3 bases and J 8 bases; bases outside gene matches: 5. The germline V gene encodes CDR1 SGHRS and CDR2 YFSETQ. This CDR3 has 14 residues. Here the CDR3 DNA reads TGCGCCAGCAGCTCGACAGGGAGTTATTCACCCCTCCACTTT. It is translated as CASSSTGSYSPLHF. Supplemented by reference TRBV5-1 and TRBJ1-6, the full variable domain reads KAGVTQTPRYLIKTRGQQVTLSCSPISGHRSVSWYQQTPGQGLQFLFEYFSETQRNKGNFPGRFSGRQFSNSRSEMNVSTLELGDSALYLCASSSTGSYSPLHFGNGTRLTVT.

This clone was observed a few times. V is TRBV5-1 and J is TRBJ2-3; 13 positions agree with TRBD2. The junction had 15 bases not matched to a gene; V was cut back by 4 bases and J by 4 bases. This CDR3 spans 19 amino acids. The germline gives CDR1 SGHRS, CDR2 YFSETQ. CDR3 nucleotide sequence: TGCGCCAGCAGCCACCCAGGCGTACTAGCGGGGGGGCCCTCAGATACGCAGTATTTT. This sequence encodes CASSHPGVLAGGPSDTQYF.

This clone has just one count. The chain has TRBV15 and TRBJ2-7, with D possibly matching TRBD2 (7 bases). The germline V gene has CDR1 LNHNV and CDR2 YYDKDF (reference sequence). The CDR3 totals 16 residues. Between the trimmed V and J ends, which lost 5 bases and 4 bases, there was a span of 21 bases. CDR3: CATSPFARGGWYEQYF. Written as DNA, the CDR3 is TGTGCCACCAGCCCATTCGCAAGGGGGGGCTGGTACGAGCAGTACTTC.

The chain links TRBV5-4 to TRBJ2-7; TRBD1 aligns across 11 bases. This CDR3 is built from 15 residues. Germline trimming cut 4 bases from V and 4 bases from J; bases unmatched to any gene: 7. Germline lookup yields CDR1 SGHNT and CDR2 YYREEE (reference sequence). The CDR3 sequence is CASSGGTGGAYEQYF. DNA of the CDR3: TGTGCCAGCAGCGGCGGGACAGGGGGAGCTTACGAGCAGTACTTC.

The chain uses TRBV7-8 and TRBJ1-3; D is undetermined. This CDR3 comprises 13 residues. Germline values: CDR1 SGHVS, CDR2 FQNEAQ. V lost 4 bases and J lost 3, with 7 bases in between. CDR3 amino acids: CASSSTSGNTIYF. Written as DNA, the CDR3 is TGTGCCAGCAGCTCCACAAGTGGAAACACCATATATTTT.

A few counts support this clone. V is TRBV27 and J is TRBJ2-4; possible D gene TRBD1, 5 bases. The CDR3 has 16 amino acids. V lost 4 bases, J lost 2 bases, and 15 bases lay in between. CDR1 MNHEY and CDR2 SMNVEV come from the germline V gene (reference sequence). This chain's CDR3 is CASSYRAGLTKNIQYF. The CDR3 DNA follows: TGTGCCAGCAGTTATAGGGCAGGGCTAACCAAAAACATTCAGTACTTC.

This rearrangement joins TRBV4-1 to TRBJ2-5; D unresolved. The CDR3 loop spans 13 amino acids. The germline V gene has CDR1 MGHRA and CDR2 YSYEKL. The germline V and J ends were trimmed by 1 base and 5 bases, with 8 bases remaining between them. The CDR3 loop reads CASSQVMAETQYF. The CDR3 nucleotides read TGCGCCAGCAGCCAAGTAATGGCCGAGACCCAGTACTTC.

The J gene is TRBJ2-3, the V gene TRBV6-1, with 9 bases that match TRBD2. The V gene end was trimmed by 1 base and the J gene end by 1 base; junction bases not matched to a gene: 0. This CDR3 is built from 15 residues. The germline V gene encodes CDR1 MNHNS and CDR2 SASEGT. DNA of the CDR3: TGTGCCAGCAGTGAAGAGCGGGGGGGCACAGATACGCAGTATTTT. Its protein is CASSEERGGTDTQYF.

V usage is TRBV15 and J usage is TRBJ1-5; possibly TRBD1 for D (6 bases). With 4 bases removed from V and 0 bases from J, the gap between germline ends came to 10 bases. Germline CDR1 is LNHNV and CDR2 is YYDKDF (reference sequence). CDR3 length equals 15 residues. The CDR3 region is CATSNNRDSNQPQHF. The CDR3 nucleotides are TGTGCCACCAGCAATAACAGGGATAGCAATCAGCCCCAGCATTTT.

The CDR3 spells CASSGYRDSEQYF. CDR3 in DNA: TGTGCCAGTAGTGGCTATCGGGACAGTGAGCAGTACTTC. V gene TRBV19 combines with J gene TRBJ2-7; 7 bases fit TRBD1. V dropped 5 bases and J dropped 7; count of bases not matched to a gene: 8. The V gene's germline CDR1 is LNHDA and CDR2 SQIVND (reference sequence). The CDR3 is 13 amino acids.

The chain is built from TRBV7-2 and TRBJ1-3, with TRBD1 as a possible D gene (5 bases). V lost 5 bases and J 8 bases, leaving 19 bases between the germline ends. The CDR3 totals 15 residues. CDR1 is SGHTA and CDR2 is FQGNSA in the germline V gene. CDR3 loop: CASSPSGGRSDTIYF. The CDR3 DNA is TGTGCCAGCAGCCCGTCGGGGGGGAGGTCAGACACCATATATTTT.

The count of this clone is one. The chain couples TRBV27 to TRBJ2-7, with D perhaps matching TRBD1 (5 bases). This CDR3 has 14 amino acids. Germline loops: CDR1 MNHEY, CDR2 SMNVEV (reference sequence). V was clipped by 2 bases and J by 3 bases, with 11 bases between them. CDR3 residues: CASSLGQGRYEQYF. Written as DNA, the CDR3 is TGTGCCAGCAGTTTAGGGCAGGGCCGCTACGAGCAGTACTTC.

The V gene is TRBV6-1, the J gene TRBJ2-7, with D tentatively TRBD2 (8 bases). The CDR3 is 19 amino acids. Germline-derived CDR1 and CDR2 are MNHNS and SASEGT. V was pared by 1 base and J by 2 bases, with 24 bases between. This CDR3 reads CASSEVGLAGTAVTYEQYF. The CDR3 DNA follows: TGTGCCAGCAGTGAAGTGGGGTTAGCGGGGACAGCCGTGACCTACGAGCAGTACTTC.

As for this clone: The germline gene is not matched at one end of the junction; a read error may be the cause. The chain couples TRBV25-1 to TRBJ2-1; 7 bases are a match to TRBD2. The CDR3 totals 13 residues. CDR1 and CDR2 (germline): MGHDK, SYGVNS. As DNA, the CDR3 is TGTGCCAGCAGTAACGCCCAAGCGGGAATCCAGATCTTC. It is translated as CASSNAQAGIQIF.

This clone was observed once. The V and J genes are TRBV5-5 and TRBJ1-6; D is uncertain. The CDR3 is made up of 16 amino acids. Germline values: CDR1 SGHKS, CDR2 YYEKEE (reference sequence). V lost 4 bases and J 9 bases, leaving 20 bases between the germline ends. CDR3 sequence: CASSPQSVQIGSPLHF. CDR3 sequence (DNA): TGTGCCAGCAGCCCCCAATCCGTTCAGATTGGTTCACCCCTCCACTTT.

This clone appeared a few times. The genes are TRBV29-1 and TRBJ2-7; TRBD1 might be the D (6 bases). CDR3 length: 11 amino acids. Germline loops: CDR1 SQVTM, CDR2 ANQGSEA. Trimming pared 7 bases from V and 6 bases from J, leaving 13 bases between. CDR3 sequence: CSGVTGTEQYF. CDR3 DNA: TGCAGCGGGGTCACAGGGACCGAGCAGTACTTC.

The rearrangement joins TRBV7-9 to TRBJ2-7, with a weak D call TRBD2 (7 bases). The CDR3 contains 13 residues. The germline V gene has CDR1 SEHNR and CDR2 FQNEAQ (reference sequence). The V end lost 5 bases, the J end lost 7 bases, and 15 bases lay between the germline ends. CDR3 sequence: CASSGRGGREQYF. The CDR3 DNA reads TGTGCCAGCAGCGGTAGGGGGGGGCGGGAGCAGTACTTC.

Concerning this clone: The sample carries other DNA sequences with the same CDR3. The V gene is TRBV28, the J gene TRBJ1-6, with 7 bases that match TRBD1. The germline CDR1 and CDR2 sequences are MDHEN and SYDVKM. Trimming removed 3 bases from V and 7 bases from J; junction bases left unmatched: 3. The CDR3 is 14 residues long. CDR3 sequence (DNA): TGTGCCAGCAGTTTCCGCAGGGGGAATTCACCCCTCCACTTT. This sequence encodes CASSFRRGNSPLHF. The full variable domain, its missing parts supplied by reference TRBV28 and TRBJ1-6, is DVKVTQSSRYLVKRTGEKVFLECVQDMDHENMFWYRQDPGLGLRLIYFSYDVKMKEKGDIPEGYSVSREKKERFSLILESASTNQTSMYLCASSFRRGNSPLHFGNGTRLTVT.

This clone showed up just a few times. The gene calls are TRBV4-1 and TRBJ2-1, with 8 nucleotides matching TRBD2. The germline gives CDR1 MGHRA, CDR2 YSYEKL. CDR3 length: 16 amino acids. V gave up 1 base and J gave up 3 bases; unmatched junction bases: 5. The CDR3 region is CASSQVPSGGYNEQFF. CDR3 DNA sequence: TGCGCCAGCAGCCAAGTCCCAAGCGGGGGCTACAATGAGCAGTTCTTC.

The V call is TRBV19, the J call TRBJ2-7; TRBD2 matches at 11 bases. Trimming cost V 7 bases and J 0 bases; bases outside gene matches: 8. The germline V gene encodes CDR1 LNHDA and CDR2 SQIVND (reference sequence). The CDR3 has 16 amino acids. The CDR3 here is CASTLTSGASSYEQYF. The CDR3 region has the DNA TGTGCCAGTACCCTGACTAGCGGGGCCAGCTCCTACGAGCAGTACTTC.

The V and J genes are TRBV6-5 and TRBJ2-7; weak D call: TRBD2 (6 bases). Trimming pared 6 bases from V and 7 bases from J, leaving 16 bases between. The CDR3 runs to 13 residues. Germline V CDR1 and CDR2: MNHEY, SVGAGI. DNA of the CDR3: TGTGCCAGCAGGCGGACGGGACTGCGGGAGCAGTACTTC. This translates into CASRRTGLREQYF.

This chain connects TRBV28 to TRBJ2-2; 8 bases map to TRBD2. The CDR3 has 15 amino acids. V shed 6 bases and J 4 bases; nucleotides not matched to a gene: 7. CDR1 is MDHEN and CDR2 is SYDVKM in the germline V gene. This chain's CDR3 is CASSLPTSGTGELFF. In DNA form, the CDR3 reads TGTGCCAGCAGCCTCCCAACTAGCGGCACCGGGGAGCTGTTTTTT.

This chain joins TRBV21-1 and TRBJ1-2; the D segment call TRBD1 is taken from the table without a DNA check. TRBV21-1 constitutes a pseudogene. The CDR3 consists of 16 residues. The CDR3 reads CASSGLDRGGKGGYTF. CDR3 in DNA: TGTGCCAGCAGCGGTCTGGACAGGGGGGGGAAAGGTGGCTACACCTTC.

The genes are TRBV30 and TRBJ1-4; a weak D match, TRBD1 (6 bases). CDR1 and CDR2 from the germline V gene are GTSNPN and SVGIG (reference sequence). CDR3 size: 14 residues. Trimming removed 0 bases at V and 8 bases at J, with 13 bases between. The CDR3 sequence is CAWSVGGGGEKLFF. CDR3 DNA sequence: TGTGCCTGGAGTGTCGGCGGGGGGGGCGAAAAACTGTTTTTT. Full variable domain (remainder filled in from reference TRBV30 and TRBJ1-4): SQTIHQWPATLVQPVGSPLSLECTVEGTSNPNLYWYRQAAGRGLQLLFYSVGIGQISSEVPQNLSASRPQDRQFILSSKKLLLSDSGFYLCAWSVGGGGEKLFFGSGTQLSVL.

This clone was seen just once. The chain links TRBV5-1 to TRBJ1-2; 10 bases are a match to TRBD1. The germline V gene encodes CDR1 SGHRS and CDR2 YFSETQ. V lost 4 bases to trimming and J lost 6 bases; unmatched junction nucleotides: 6. This CDR3 is built from 14 residues. CDR3 in DNA: TGCGCCAGCAGCCCCGGGGACAGGGGAAATGGCTACACCTTC. Its translation is CASSPGDRGNGYTF.

The gene calls are TRBV9 and TRBJ2-7; no clear D. The V gene's germline CDR1 is SGDLS and CDR2 YYNGEE. This CDR3 comprises 14 residues. V dropped 2 bases and J dropped 0 bases, with 9 bases sitting between them. CDR3 coding DNA: TGTGCCAGCAGCGTGGCTCAAAGCTCCTACGAGCAGTACTTC. This gives the protein CASSVAQSSYEQYF.

The J gene is TRBJ1-1, the V gene TRBV2; TRBD1 aligns across 7 bases. This CDR3 comprises 13 residues. CDR1 is SNHLY, CDR2 FYNNEI, per germline. Losses at the gene ends were 8 bases for V and 4 bases for J; bases not matched to a gene: 7. CDR3 nucleotides: TGTGCCAGCGGCAAGGGGGCGATCACTGAAGCTTTCTTT. Translation gives CASGKGAITEAFF. Supplemented by reference TRBV2 and TRBJ1-1, the full variable domain reads EPEVTQTPSHQVTQMGQEVILRCVPISNHLYFYWYRQILGQKVEFLVSFYNNEISEKSEIFDDQFSVERPDGSNFTLKIRSTKLEDSAMYFCASGKGAITEAFFGQGTRLTVV.

The CDR3 region is CASSGEINSPLHF. As DNA, the CDR3 is TGTGCCAGCAGCGGAGAGATTAATTCACCCCTCCACTTT. The chain couples TRBV11-2 to TRBJ1-6; D unresolved. The CDR3 is 13 residues long. V was shortened by 5 bases and J by 6 bases, with 8 bases between the two germline ends. CDR1 and CDR2 from the germline V gene are SGHAT and FQNNGV.

This chain uses TRBV4-3 with TRBJ2-7; D is unclear. The CDR3 has 13 amino acids. Trimming took off 0 bases at V and 6 bases at J, with 9 bases between the two ends. In germline, CDR1 is LGHNA, CDR2 YSLEER. The CDR3 sequence is CASSQDRNIEQYF. The CDR3 coding sequence is TGCGCCAGCAGCCAAGATCGAAACATCGAGCAGTACTTC.